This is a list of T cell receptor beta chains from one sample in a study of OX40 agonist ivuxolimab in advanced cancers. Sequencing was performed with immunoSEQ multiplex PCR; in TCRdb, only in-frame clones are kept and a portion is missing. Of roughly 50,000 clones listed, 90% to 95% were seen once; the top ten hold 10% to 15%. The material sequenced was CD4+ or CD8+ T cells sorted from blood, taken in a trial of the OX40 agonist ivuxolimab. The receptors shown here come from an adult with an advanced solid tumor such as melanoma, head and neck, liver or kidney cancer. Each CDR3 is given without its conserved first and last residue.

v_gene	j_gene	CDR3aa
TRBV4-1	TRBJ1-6	ASSRGAQERRNSPLH
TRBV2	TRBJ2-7	ASSSYRELGEQY
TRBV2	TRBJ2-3	ASSEFDTQY
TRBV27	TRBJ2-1	ASSPRLRQGLDEQF
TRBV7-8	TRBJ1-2	ASSLGQFYYGYT
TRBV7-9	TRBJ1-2	ASSLEGGANYGYT
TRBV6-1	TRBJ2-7	ASSLLAGGSYEQY
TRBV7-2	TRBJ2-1	ASSTTGEQF
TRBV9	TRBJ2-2	ASSRVTNTGELF
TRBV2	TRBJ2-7	ASRRAGEQY
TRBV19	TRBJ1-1	ASSIEAGGATEAF
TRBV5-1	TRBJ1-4	ASSLVRQGSVEKLF
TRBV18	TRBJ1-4	ASSPQPGQGEKLF
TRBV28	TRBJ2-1	ASADLWEQF
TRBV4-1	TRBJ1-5	ASSPRGGENQPQH
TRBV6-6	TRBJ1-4	ASSYSPGPDNEKLF
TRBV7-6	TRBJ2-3	ASSVSGFTDTQY
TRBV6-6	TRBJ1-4	ASSRDSRNEKLF
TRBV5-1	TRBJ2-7	ASSQSRDPAYEQY
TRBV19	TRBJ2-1	ASKQRNEQF
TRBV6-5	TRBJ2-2	ASSPWTGGTGELF
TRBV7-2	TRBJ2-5	ASSVVGRETQY
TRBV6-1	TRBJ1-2	ASSEEGRGYGYT
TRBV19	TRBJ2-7	ASSKLDAYGEQY
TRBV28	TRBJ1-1	ASSSNPNTEAF
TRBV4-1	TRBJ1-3	ASSQGWNSGNTIY
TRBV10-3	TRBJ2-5	AISESGRAETQY
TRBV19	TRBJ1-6	ASTPLDRGNSPLH
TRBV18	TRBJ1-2	ASSPPQGYYGYT
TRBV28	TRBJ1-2	ASSFVGSGGT
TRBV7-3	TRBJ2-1	ASSKGTRHGDEQF
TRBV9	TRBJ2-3	ASSPGAVAGDTQY
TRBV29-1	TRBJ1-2	SDSRGDNYGYT
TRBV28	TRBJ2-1	ASSLGLAGGRDEQF
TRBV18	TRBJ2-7	ASSPGQGVYEQY
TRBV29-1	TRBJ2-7	SVGGQLYEQY